These T cell receptor beta chains were read from a single sample in a study of shared clonotypes between healthy human individuals. The data were produced by immunoSEQ multiplex PCR, yet TCRdb's version contains in-frame clones alone and is incomplete. This table has 600,000 to 750,000 clones, roughly 70% appearing once. The source material was memory CD4+ T cells sorted from blood. The receptors originated from a woman between 25 and 40 years old in good health. Each CDR3 is given with its conserved first and last residue. A D gene is named only where the DNA matches it firmly. Clone size is given for some rows only: seen once, a few or many times, or a class if the clone is expanded.

clone size: .
D gene: TRBD2
V gene: TRBV5-1
J gene: TRBJ2-1
CDR3 protein: CASSLDLAGLNEQFF
CDR3 DNA: TGCGCCAGCAGCTTGGATCTAGCGGGGCTCAATGAGCAGTTCTTC

clone size: .
D gene: .
V gene: TRBV18
J gene: TRBJ2-7
CDR3 protein: CASSQGGSSYEQYF
CDR3 DNA: TGTGCCAGCTCACAGGGGGGCTCCTCCTACGAGCAGTACTTC

clone size: many
D gene: TRBD1
V gene: TRBV28
J gene: TRBJ1-3
CDR3 protein: CASSFLWDRALRSGNTIYF
CDR3 DNA: TGTGCCAGCAGTTTTCTTTGGGACAGGGCCCTACGCTCTGGAAACACCATATATTTT

clone size: few
D gene: .
V gene: TRBV27
J gene: TRBJ1-1
CDR3 protein: CASRPTAFF
CDR3 DNA: TGTGCCAGCAGGCCTACGGCTTTCTTT

clone size: .
D gene: .
V gene: TRBV18
J gene: TRBJ2-1
CDR3 protein: CASSPLLGVSFLGNEQFF
CDR3 DNA: TGTGCCAGCTCACCATTATTGGGAGTATCGTTTTTGGGAAATGAGCAGTTCTTC

clone size: .
D gene: .
V gene: TRBV14
J gene: TRBJ1-5
CDR3 protein: CASSHLWGNQPQHF
CDR3 DNA: TGTGCCAGCAGCCACCTATGGGGGAATCAGCCCCAGCATTTT

clone size: once
D gene: .
V gene: TRBV7-9
J gene: TRBJ1-1
CDR3 protein: CASTLAGSNTEAFF
CDR3 DNA: TGTGCCAGCACCCTTGCAGGGTCGAACACTGAAGCTTTCTTT

clone size: .
D gene: TRBD2
V gene: TRBV14
J gene: TRBJ2-7
CDR3 protein: CASSQALAGSYEQYF
CDR3 DNA: TGTGCCAGCAGCCAAGCCCTAGCGGGCTCCTACGAGCAGTACTTC

clone size: .
D gene: .
V gene: TRBV7-2
J gene: TRBJ1-5
CDR3 protein: CASSLGWGRDQPQHF
CDR3 DNA: TGTGCCAGCAGCTTAGGATGGGGGAGGGATCAGCCCCAGCATTTT

clone size: .
D gene: .
V gene: TRBV6-1
J gene: TRBJ2-7
CDR3 protein: CASSGAAGYSYEQYF
CDR3 DNA: TGTGCCAGCAGTGGGGCGGCCGGATACTCCTACGAGCAGTACTTC

clone size: .
D gene: .
V gene: TRBV6-1
J gene: TRBJ1-5
CDR3 protein: CASSDLGARYNQPQHF
CDR3 DNA: TGTGCCAGCAGTGATTTAGGGGCTAGGTACAATCAGCCCCAGCATTTT

clone size: .
D gene: TRBD2
V gene: TRBV7-9
J gene: TRBJ2-3
CDR3 protein: CASRYGTSGLQYF
CDR3 DNA: TGTGCCAGCAGATACGGGACTAGCGGGCTGCAGTATTTT

clone size: .
D gene: .
V gene: TRBV18
J gene: TRBJ1-1
CDR3 protein: CASSPREMNTEAFF
CDR3 DNA: TGTGCCAGCTCACCACGCGAGATGAACACTGAAGCTTTCTTT

clone size: .
D gene: .
V gene: TRBV10-3
J gene: TRBJ2-1
CDR3 protein: CAISESFRGGNEQFF
CDR3 DNA: TGTGCCATCAGTGAGTCGTTTAGGGGCGGGAATGAGCAGTTCTTC

clone size: many
D gene: .
V gene: TRBV19
J gene: TRBJ1-5
CDR3 protein: CASKPGASWNQPQHF
CDR3 DNA: TGTGCCAGTAAACCGGGAGCAAGTTGGAATCAGCCCCAGCATTTT

clone size: .
D gene: .
V gene: TRBV28
J gene: TRBJ2-7
CDR3 protein: CASSRPGGYEQYF
CDR3 DNA: TGTGCCAGCAGTCGGCCAGGGGGGTACGAGCAGTACTTC

clone size: few
D gene: .
V gene: TRBV28
J gene: TRBJ2-7
CDR3 protein: CASSLRGLEQYF
CDR3 DNA: TGTGCCAGCAGTTTGAGGGGCCTCGAGCAGTACTTC

clone size: .
D gene: .
V gene: TRBV6-6
J gene: TRBJ2-7
CDR3 protein: CASSYDRAPEQYF
CDR3 DNA: TGTGCCAGCAGTTACGATAGAGCTCCCGAGCAGTACTTC

clone size: .
D gene: .
V gene: TRBV27
J gene: TRBJ1-5
CDR3 protein: CASSLAGGVYSNQPQHF
CDR3 DNA: TGTGCCAGCAGTTTAGCGGGGGGGGTTTATAGCAATCAGCCCCAGCATTTT

clone size: .
D gene: .
V gene: TRBV5-4
J gene: TRBJ2-3
CDR3 protein: CASSGWTADTQYF
CDR3 DNA: TGTGCCAGCAGCGGGTGGACTGCGGATACGCAGTATTTT

clone size: .
D gene: TRBD2
V gene: TRBV6-6
J gene: TRBJ2-1
CDR3 protein: CASSYGDGGSGQFF
CDR3 DNA: TGTGCCAGCAGTTACGGTGACGGCGGGAGCGGACAGTTCTTC

clone size: .
D gene: .
V gene: TRBV5-2
J gene: TRBJ1-3
CDR3 protein: CASSQVNTAGNTIYF
CDR3 DNA: TGTGCCAGCAGCCAAGTGAACACAGCTGGAAACACCATATATTTT

clone size: few
D gene: .
V gene: TRBV19
J gene: TRBJ2-5
CDR3 protein: CASRGQGPGTQYF
CDR3 DNA: TGTGCCAGTCGGGGACAAGGGCCGGGGACCCAGTACTTC

clone size: .
D gene: TRBD1
V gene: TRBV28
J gene: TRBJ1-4
CDR3 protein: CASSTPGGNEKLFF
CDR3 DNA: TGTGCCAGCAGTACCCCAGGGGGTAATGAAAAACTGTTTTTT

clone size: .
D gene: .
V gene: TRBV2
J gene: TRBJ2-2
CDR3 protein: CATFNSPPGRLGITGELFF
CDR3 DNA: TGTGCCACCTTTAACTCCCCCCCGGGCAGGCTTGGGATAACCGGGGAGCTGTTTTTT

clone size: .
D gene: .
V gene: TRBV10-1
J gene: TRBJ1-1
CDR3 protein: CASSESTPMTANTEAFF
CDR3 DNA: TGCGCCAGCAGTGAGTCAACACCGATGACGGCGAACACTGAAGCTTTCTTT

clone size: .
D gene: TRBD1
V gene: TRBV11-3
J gene: TRBJ2-7
CDR3 protein: CASSPSGTGIYEQYF
CDR3 DNA: TGTGCCAGCAGCCCCTCCGGGACAGGGATCTACGAGCAGTACTTC

clone size: .
D gene: .
V gene: TRBV5-6
J gene: TRBJ2-6
CDR3 protein: CASSFLTSGANVLTF
CDR3 DNA: TGTGCCAGCAGCTTTTTGACCTCTGGGGCCAACGTCCTGACTTTC

clone size: .
D gene: TRBD2
V gene: TRBV10-3
J gene: TRBJ2-7
CDR3 protein: CAISEQAGGYEQYF
CDR3 DNA: TGTGCCATCAGTGAGCAAGCGGGAGGCTACGAGCAGTACTTC

clone size: .
D gene: .
V gene: TRBV10-2
J gene: TRBJ2-5
CDR3 protein: CASSEQGLTQYF
CDR3 DNA: TGCGCCAGCAGTGAACAGGGACTGACCCAGTACTTC

clone size: .
D gene: .
V gene: TRBV2
J gene: TRBJ1-4
CDR3 protein: CASSRTAHEKLFF
CDR3 DNA: TGTGCCAGCAGCCGGACTGCCCATGAAAAACTGTTTTTT

clone size: .
D gene: TRBD1
V gene: TRBV19
J gene: TRBJ2-1
CDR3 protein: CASSISGQGYNEQFF
CDR3 DNA: TGTGCCAGTAGTATCTCCGGACAGGGATACAATGAGCAGTTCTTC